These 23 T cell receptor beta chains were all obtained from the same sample, sequenced in a study of beta chain features in type 1 diabetes. The whole isolated RNA underwent reverse transcription, so sequencing captured expressed TCRB transcripts. This table comes from immunoSEQ multiplex PCR, and its TCRdb copy is limited to in-frame clones, with some not included. The sample lists under 350,000 clones, roughly 8% occurring once. The sequenced sample consisted of central memory CD4+ T cells from blood. These receptors all stem from a woman between 18 and 29 years old in good health.

The CDR3 here is CASSPSAGRNNSPLHF. Written as DNA, the CDR3 is TGTGCCAGCAGCCCCTCGGCCGGACGTAATAATTCACCCCTCCACTTT. V is TRBV7-8 and J is TRBJ1-6; D unclear. The V and J ends lost 5 bases and 5 bases respectively, with 16 bases between them. This CDR3 is 16 amino acids long. The germline gives CDR1 SGHVS, CDR2 FQNEAQ. Full variable domain (remainder filled in from reference TRBV7-8 and TRBJ1-6): GAGVSQSPRYKVAKRGQDVALRCDPISGHVSLFWYQQALGQGPEFLTYFQNEAQLDKSGLPSDRFFAERPEGSVSTLKIQRTQQEDSAVYLCASSPSAGRNNSPLHFGNGTRLTVT.

This clone was counted between two and nine times. V is TRBV7-2 and J is TRBJ2-1; 13 bases align to TRBD2. The CDR3 is 15 residues long. Unmatched junction bases numbered 7, after V lost 7 bases and J lost 7 bases. Germline CDR1 is SGHTA and CDR2 is FQGNSA. The CDR3 DNA is TGTGCCAGCACCCGGACTAGCGGGGGTGGAAATGAGCAGTTCTTC. Its protein is CASTRTSGGGNEQFF.

J is TRBJ2-7 and V is TRBV18; maybe TRBD1 (7 bases). V was clipped by 0 bases and J by 9 bases, with 12 bases between them. The length of the CDR3 is 13 residues. Germline-derived CDR1 and CDR2 are KGHSH and LQKENI. The CDR3 loop reads CASSPPSEGAQYF. The CDR3 DNA reads TGTGCCAGCTCACCACCGTCGGAGGGGGCGCAGTACTTC.

This clone was found many times. Mismatch with germline at one junction end may stem from a read error. The V gene is TRBV5-4, the J gene TRBJ1-1, with D hard to call. Germline V gene lookup returns CDR1 SGHNT and CDR2 YYREEE (reference sequence). The length of the CDR3 is 14 residues. In nucleotides, the CDR3 is TGCGCCAGCAGCCAAGATGGCGTGAACACTGAAGCTTTCTTT. It specifies CASSQDGVNTEAFF.

About this clone itself: Other DNA sequences within the sample encode an identical CDR3. The chain has TRBV10-3 and TRBJ1-5, with 7 bases lining up with TRBD1. The CDR3 is 13 amino acids. In germline, CDR1 is ENHRY, CDR2 SYGVKD. After removal of 6 bases from V and 5 bases from J, the junction contained 4 bases not matched to a gene. DNA of the CDR3: TGTGCCATCAGCGACAGGGACGATCAGCCCCAGCATTTT. Protein sequence: CAISDRDDQPQHF.

The sample holds a few counts of this clone. The V gene is TRBV5-1, the J gene TRBJ1-2, with 9 bases identical to TRBD1. Germline V gives CDR1 SGHRS, CDR2 YFSETQ. This CDR3 has 13 amino acids. With V trimmed by 4 bases and J by 7 bases, 5 bases remained unmatched. The CDR3 sequence: CASSTGQGSGYTF. In DNA, the CDR3 is TGCGCCAGCAGCACGGGACAGGGTAGTGGCTACACCTTC. The full variable domain, in which reference TRBV5-1 and TRBJ1-2 provide the parts outside the CDR3, is KAGVTQTPRYLIKTRGQQVTLSCSPISGHRSVSWYQQTPGQGLQFLFEYFSETQRNKGNFPGRFSGRQFSNSRSEMNVSTLELGDSALYLCASSTGQGSGYTFGSGTRLTVV.

The rearrangement links TRBV7-9 to TRBJ1-6; 7 bases match TRBD1. The trim removed 4 bases at V and 10 bases at J, leaving 13 bases unmatched. Germline assignment: CDR1 SEHNR and CDR2 FQNEAQ (reference sequence). The CDR3 length is 16 residues. The CDR3 loop is CASSSGQTRGGSPLHF. The CDR3 DNA sequence: TGTGCCAGCAGCTCCGGACAGACCAGGGGGGGATCACCCCTCCACTTT.

This clone was counted a few times. The V gene is TRBV7-2, the J gene TRBJ2-7; 7 nucleotides agree with TRBD1. The length of the CDR3 is 16 residues. V trimming: 4 bases; J trimming: 5 bases; junction bases outside the gene matches: 14. Germline lookup yields CDR1 SGHTA and CDR2 FQGNSA. The CDR3 loop is CASSSPNRNRGDEQYF. For the CDR3, the DNA is TGTGCCAGCAGCTCCCCCAACCGTAACAGGGGCGACGAGCAGTACTTC. The full variable domain, rest sourced from reference TRBV7-2 and TRBJ2-7, is GAGVSQSPSNKVTEKGKDVELRCDPISGHTALYWYRQSLGQGLEFLIYFQGNSAPDKSGLPSDRFSAERTGGSVSTLTIQRTQQEDSAVYLCASSSPNRNRGDEQYFGPGTRLTVT.

The chain carries TRBV19 and TRBJ1-5, with D possibly matching TRBD1 (5 bases). Germline CDR1 LNHDA, CDR2 SQIVND (reference sequence). V lost 6 bases to trimming and J lost 1 base, with 10 bases between them. CDR3 length: 14 amino acids. In DNA form, the CDR3 reads TGTGCCAGTAGCCTCCGGGACAGCAATCAGCCCCAGCATTTT. Protein sequence: CASSLRDSNQPQHF.

This clone was seen only a few times. The chain has TRBV19 and TRBJ2-1; 7 bases match TRBD1. CDR3 length: 15 residues. The germline V gene encodes CDR1 LNHDA and CDR2 SQIVND (reference sequence). Trimming took 6 bases from V and 4 from J; bases not matched to a gene: 9. The CDR3 DNA reads TGTGCCAGTAGGTATGGGACAGCCCCATACAATGAGCAGTTCTTC. As protein: CASRYGTAPYNEQFF.

This clone was detected a few times. The chain is built from TRBV6-1 and TRBJ2-7; the match to TRBD2 covers 9 bases. CDR3 size: 14 residues. Looked up from germline, CDR1 is MNHNS and CDR2 is SASEGT. Losses at the gene ends were 10 bases for V and 2 bases for J; bases not matched to a gene: 9. The CDR3 DNA is TGTGCCACCATTAGCGGGAGTTCCGCCTACGAGCAGTACTTC. Translation: CATISGSSAYEQYF.

CDR3: CAWRVLWGYTF. The CDR3 coding sequence is TGTGCCTGGAGGGTACTGTGGGGCTACACCTTC. The genes are TRBV30 and TRBJ1-2; D gene uncertain. This CDR3 comprises 11 residues. Germline loops: CDR1 GTSNPN, CDR2 SVGIG (reference sequence). V lost 3 bases, J lost 8 bases, and 10 bases lay in between.

This clone was seen repeatedly, ten times or more. The gene calls are TRBV19 and TRBJ2-1; weak D call: TRBD1 (5 bases). Between the trimmed V and J ends, which lost 6 bases and 3 bases, there was a span of 6 bases. Per the germline V gene, CDR1 is LNHDA and CDR2 is SQIVND (reference sequence). The length of the CDR3 is 12 residues. CDR3 residues: CASRQDYNEQFF. CDR3 DNA: TGTGCCAGTAGACAGGACTACAATGAGCAGTTCTTC.

The chain carries TRBV5-1 and TRBJ1-1; D ambiguous. V was pared by 6 bases and J by 1 base, with 10 bases between. CDR1 and CDR2 from the germline V gene are SGHRS and YFSETQ. The length of the CDR3 is 13 residues. Here the CDR3 reads CASKGDPNTEAFF. CDR3 nucleotides: TGCGCCAGCAAAGGAGACCCGAACACTGAAGCTTTCTTT.

The sample holds a few counts of this clone. The V gene is TRBV5-6, the J gene TRBJ2-1; 7 bases are a match to TRBD1. CDR3 length equals 13 residues. V lost 4 bases, J lost 5 bases, and 3 bases stayed unmatched. Germline-derived CDR1 and CDR2 are SGHDT and YYEEEE. The CDR3 bases are TGTGCCAGCAGCCGGACAGGTAACAATGAGCAGTTCTTC. Its translation is CASSRTGNNEQFF. Full variable domain (rest looked up from reference TRBV5-6 and TRBJ2-1): DAGVTQSPTHLIKTRGQQVTLRCSPKSGHDTVSWYQQALGQGPQFIFQYYEEEERQRGNFPDRFSGHQFPNYSSELNVNALLLGDSALYLCASSRTGNNEQFFGPGTRLTVL.

V gene TRBV18 combines with J gene TRBJ2-6; D remains ambiguous. There are 15 residues in the CDR3. In germline, CDR1 is KGHSH, CDR2 LQKENI. V lost 5 bases to trimming and J lost 0 bases, with 8 bases between them. The CDR3 loop reads CASSTRSSGANVLTF. In DNA, the CDR3 is TGTGCCAGCTCAACAAGGTCCTCTGGGGCCAACGTCCTGACTTTC.

This clone was seen at least ten times. This chain connects TRBV9 to TRBJ2-1; 10 bases fit TRBD2. The CDR3 has 16 amino acids. V lost 0 bases to trimming and J lost 7 bases; unmatched junction nucleotides: 7. Germline V lookup: CDR1 SGDLS, CDR2 YYNGEE. The CDR3 DNA reads TGTGCCAGCAGCGTAGAGAGCGGGAGGGCCGCGAATGAGCAGTTCTTC. This codes for CASSVESGRAANEQFF. Supplemented by reference TRBV9 and TRBJ2-1, the full variable domain reads DSGVTQTPKHLITATGQRVTLRCSPRSGDLSVYWYQQSLDQGLQFLIQYYNGEERAKGNILERFSAQQFPDLHSELNLSSLELGDSALYFCASSVESGRAANEQFFGPGTRLTVL.

This clone has a count of ten or more. The CDR3 bases are TGTGCCAGCAGCCGAAGGTCATACGAGCAGTACGTC. Encoded protein: CASSRRSYEQYV. The chain carries TRBV28 and TRBJ2-7, with no clear D. The CDR3 length is 12 residues. V was trimmed by 6 bases and J by 4 bases, leaving 10 bases between them. Germline CDR1 MDHEN, CDR2 SYDVKM.

The table lists this clone with a few counts. The rearrangement joins TRBV4-3 to TRBJ2-3; TRBD2 agrees at 16 bases. After removal of 6 bases from V and 3 bases from J, the junction contained 9 bases not matched to a gene. Germline CDR1 reads LGHNA; CDR2 reads YSLEER. The CDR3 loop spans 18 amino acids. CDR3 sequence: CASSGAGLAGGHTDTQYF. In nucleotides, the CDR3 is TGCGCCAGCAGTGGGGCGGGACTAGCGGGGGGGCATACAGATACGCAGTATTTT.

The rearrangement links TRBV4-2 to TRBJ1-3; 8 nucleotides line up with TRBD1. CDR3 length: 13 residues. Germline V gene lookup returns CDR1 LGHNA and CDR2 YNFKEQ. The junction had 4 bases not matched to a gene; V was cut back by 8 bases and J by 4 bases. CDR3 in amino acids: CASGQGAGNTIYF. CDR3 bases: TGTGCCAGCGGACAGGGAGCAGGAAACACCATATATTTT.

In this sample, this clone turned up a few times. This may be a read error, as it is one base from a much larger clone. The chain combines TRBV10-3 with TRBJ1-2; weak D call: TRBD1 (6 bases). Germline V CDR1 and CDR2: ENHRY, SYGVKD. V shed 11 bases and J shed 2 bases, with 15 bases lying between them. The CDR3 length is 13 residues. Here the CDR3 DNA reads TGTGCCTGCAGCCCACAGGGAAACTATGGCTACACCTTC. Encoded protein: CACSPQGNYGYTF.

The rearrangement uses TRBV11-2 and TRBJ1-2; D uncertain. The V and J ends lost 3 bases and 0 bases respectively, with 8 bases between them. The CDR3 is 14 amino acids. Germline CDR1 reads SGHAT; CDR2 reads FQNNGV. The CDR3 bases are TGTGCCAGCAGCTTTAGGGTAGCTAACTATGGCTACACCTTC. Protein: CASSFRVANYGYTF.

This clone was observed a handful of times. This chain uses TRBV5-6 with TRBJ2-1; D not resolved. V was pared by 2 bases and J by 3 bases, with 9 bases between. Germline CDR1 is SGHDT and CDR2 is YYEEEE. This CDR3 is 14 amino acids long. CDR3 DNA sequence: TGTGCCAGCAGCTTTGGGTCTATCTACAATGAGCAGTTCTTC. Translating gives CASSFGSIYNEQFF.